This T cell receptor beta chain stems from a study of identical twins. Study-wide results and caveats: Weaker excess twin sharing was seen among beta out-of-frame sequences. Zero-insertion findings could be partly confounded by invariant cells (MAIT and iNKT cells). Cord blood beta clonotypes that were abundant carried fewer insertions, and memory repertoires showed no such trend.

Trimming took 5 bases from V and 3 from J, leaving 13 bases between them. The CDR3 totals 14 residues. CDR1 SGHTA and CDR2 FQGNSA come from the germline V gene. About this clonotype itself: Its antigen is undetermined.

From the 5' RACE reads, TCRdb called clonotypes with MiXCR, one entry per CDR3 protein. The table has 1.5 million to 2 million distinct CDR3 sequences, roughly 35% seen once. Healthy Caucasian individuals made up all the donors. The sample taken for sequencing was cord blood. The chain has TRBV7-2 and TRBJ1-1; D is perhaps TRBD1 (6 bases). The receptor comes from a newborn girl in good health. CDR3 amino acids: CASSIRTAHTEAFF. The CDR3 DNA reads TGTGCCAGCAGCATACGGACAGCCCACACTGAAGCTTTCTTT.